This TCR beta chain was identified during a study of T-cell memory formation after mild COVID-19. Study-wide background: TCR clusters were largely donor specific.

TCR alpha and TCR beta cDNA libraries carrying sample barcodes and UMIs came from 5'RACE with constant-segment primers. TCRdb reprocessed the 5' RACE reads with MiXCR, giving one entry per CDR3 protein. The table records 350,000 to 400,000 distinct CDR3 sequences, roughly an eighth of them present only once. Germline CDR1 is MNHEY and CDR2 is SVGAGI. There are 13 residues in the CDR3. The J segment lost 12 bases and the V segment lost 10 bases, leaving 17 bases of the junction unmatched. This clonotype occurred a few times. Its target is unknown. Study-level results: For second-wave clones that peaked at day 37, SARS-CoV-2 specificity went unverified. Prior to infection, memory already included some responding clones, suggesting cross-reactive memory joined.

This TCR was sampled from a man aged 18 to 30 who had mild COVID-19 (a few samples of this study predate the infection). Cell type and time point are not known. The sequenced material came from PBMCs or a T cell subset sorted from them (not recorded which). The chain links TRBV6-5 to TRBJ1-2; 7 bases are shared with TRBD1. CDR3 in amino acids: CATTIISNRGDTF. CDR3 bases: TGTGCCACCACTATTATTTCGAACAGGGGAGACACCTTC.